The sequence of this TCR beta chain was determined in a study of blood T cell repertoires in COVID-19 (dated by TCRdb to 2018 to 2021). For context, the study as a whole: Samples from collaborators originated in the United States, Italy and Spain and spanned both the acute and convalescent phases of COVID-19. The prospective study material was composed of cDNA or gDNA derived from T cells, B-cell-depleted T cells, or PBMCs. Subjects who had been exposed to COVID-19, were actively infected with it, or had recovered from it provided the deeply sampled blood TCRbeta repertoires that made up the dataset. A freely available public database, intended as a resource for researchers studying the immune response to SARS-CoV-2, is where the repertoires were released. The samples were drawn from the first 160 participants of the ongoing ImmuneRACE study and from roughly 1,300 subjects provided by 6 global collaborators. The sample metadata nearly always contained a de-identified subject ID, COVID-19 status, age in years and sex. Where available, HLA class I and class II types were obtained from metadata supplied by the sample provider rather than from assay-based typing. Broader findings and caveats from the paper: Clinical and demographic metadata were provided uncurated, with the amount varying by source and participant.

Comment on this clone: Its cognate antigen has yet to be identified. It has no much larger one-base neighbor in the sample; base qualities were not kept.

For CDR1 and CDR2, the germline V gene lists MNHNS and SASEGT. Unmatched junction bases come to 10, with V trimmed by 3 bases and J by 2 bases. Inclusive of the bounding cysteine and phenylalanine, the CDR3 is 16 residues long. Only the CDR3 DNA stays, 48 bases, in frame from base 1. Participants in the prospective study were aged roughly 18 to 89 years, lived in 20 to 25 United States geographic areas, and enrolled through a virtual design. In the prospective study, cohorts were assigned on the basis of participant-reported clinical history obtained from a screening survey and a study questionnaire. Each participant in the prospective study had whole blood, serum and a nasopharyngeal or oropharyngeal swab collected by mobile phlebotomists. Prospective study participants could optionally give additional blood draws and questionnaires over an approximately two-month period. Before DNA extraction, prospective study blood samples were shipped either frozen or at room temperature.

TCRbeta CDR3 regions were amplified from genomic DNA using the immunoSEQ Assay, a bias-controlled multiplex PCR. The authors processed their data as follows. The number of nucleated cells in each sample was estimated by amplification of reference gene primers within the assay. To quantify the absolute abundance of each unique TCRbeta CDR3 rearrangement, sequence reads were collapsed and filtered. For each sample, productive Simpson clonality was calculated by taking the square root of Simpson's diversity index across productive rearrangements. Drawn from immuneACCESS, this table holds only the in-frame rearrangements with V and J called that TCRdb kept. Clones are partly lost; checked studies trace under half to an unresolved V gene and leave the rest unexplained. The DNA gave D and trimming, while V, J and clone size come from that table. In all, the sample holds roughly 430,000 clones, and approximately 88% of those were seen once. The ten top clones hold approximately 2.1% of the sample.

The chain joins TRBV6-1 to TRBJ2-7; 7 central bases correspond to TRBD1. The specimen sequenced was PBMCs or T cells enriched from blood (not recorded which). This sequence was found in a woman in her forties with acute COVID-19. The CDR3 region: CASSDVRTGRPYEQYF. The DNA reads TGTGCCAGCAGTGACGTTCGGACAGGAAGACCCTACGAGCAGTACTTC.